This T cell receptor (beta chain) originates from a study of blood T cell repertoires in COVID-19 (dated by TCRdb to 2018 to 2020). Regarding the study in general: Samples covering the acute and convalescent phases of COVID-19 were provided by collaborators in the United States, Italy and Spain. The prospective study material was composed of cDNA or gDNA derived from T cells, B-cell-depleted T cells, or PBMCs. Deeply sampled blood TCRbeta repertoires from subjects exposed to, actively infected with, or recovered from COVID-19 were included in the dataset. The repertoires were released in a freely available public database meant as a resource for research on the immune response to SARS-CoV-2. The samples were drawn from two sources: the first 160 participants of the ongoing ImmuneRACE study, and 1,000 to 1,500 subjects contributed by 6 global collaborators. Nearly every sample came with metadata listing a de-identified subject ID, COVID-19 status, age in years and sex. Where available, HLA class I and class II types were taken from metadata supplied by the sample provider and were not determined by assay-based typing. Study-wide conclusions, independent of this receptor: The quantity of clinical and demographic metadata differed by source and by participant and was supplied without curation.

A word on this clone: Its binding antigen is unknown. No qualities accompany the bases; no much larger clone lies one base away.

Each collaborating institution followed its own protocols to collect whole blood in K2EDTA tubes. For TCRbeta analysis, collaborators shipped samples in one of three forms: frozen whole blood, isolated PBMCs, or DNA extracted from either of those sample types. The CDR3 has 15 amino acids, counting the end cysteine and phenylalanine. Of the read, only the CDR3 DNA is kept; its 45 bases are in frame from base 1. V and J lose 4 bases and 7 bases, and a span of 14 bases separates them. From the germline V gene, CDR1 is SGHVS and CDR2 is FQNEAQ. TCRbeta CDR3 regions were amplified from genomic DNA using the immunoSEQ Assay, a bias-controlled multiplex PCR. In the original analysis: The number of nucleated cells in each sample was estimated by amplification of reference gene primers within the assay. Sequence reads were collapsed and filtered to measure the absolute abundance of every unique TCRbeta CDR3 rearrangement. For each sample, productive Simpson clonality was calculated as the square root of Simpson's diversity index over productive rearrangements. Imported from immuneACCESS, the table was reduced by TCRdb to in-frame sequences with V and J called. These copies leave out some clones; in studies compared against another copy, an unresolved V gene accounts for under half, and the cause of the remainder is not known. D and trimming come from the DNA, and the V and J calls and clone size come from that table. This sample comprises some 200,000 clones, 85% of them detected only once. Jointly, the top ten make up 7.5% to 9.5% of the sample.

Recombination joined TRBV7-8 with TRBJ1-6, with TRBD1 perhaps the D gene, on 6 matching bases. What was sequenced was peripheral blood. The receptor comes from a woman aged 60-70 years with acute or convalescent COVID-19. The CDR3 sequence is CASSSTGTPNSPLHF. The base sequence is TGTGCCAGCAGCTCCACCGGGACACCGAATTCACCCCTCCACTTT.